These 21 T cell receptor beta chains were sequenced from one sample in a study of shared clonotypes between healthy human individuals. Generated by immunoSEQ multiplex PCR, the TCRdb table keeps only in-frame clones and is missing some. The sample shows some 1.4 million clones, around 95% of them seen only once. The specimen sequenced was naive CD4+ T cells sorted from blood. Documented subset: CD45RA+ positively selected. These receptors were taken from a young man in good health.

This chain joins TRBV2 and TRBJ2-3, with D possibly matching TRBD2 (6 bases). CDR1 SNHLY and CDR2 FYNNEI come from the germline V gene. Deletions cut 4 bases from V and 1 base from J, with 18 bases between. This CDR3 is built from 17 residues. Written as DNA, the CDR3 is TGTGCCAGCAGTGGAGACGAGCGGAGGGGCGGCACAGATACGCAGTATTTT. Amino acid sequence: CASSGDERRGGTDTQYF.

The V call is TRBV6-6, the J call TRBJ2-3, with 11 bases that match TRBD2. V was clipped by 5 bases and J by 2 bases; unmatched bases: 6. Germline assignment: CDR1 MNHNY and CDR2 SVGAGI (reference sequence). The CDR3 has 16 amino acids. The CDR3 is CASSPRLAGNTDTQYF. CDR3 in DNA: TGTGCCAGCAGTCCGCGACTAGCGGGAAACACAGATACGCAGTATTTT.

This chain connects TRBV27 to TRBJ2-1; weak D call: TRBD1 (6 bases). Per germline, CDR1 MNHEY and CDR2 SMNVEV (reference sequence). This CDR3 region has 16 residues. Trimming pared 6 bases from V and 4 bases from J, leaving 19 bases between. For the CDR3, the DNA is TGTGCCAGCAGCAAACAGGGAAATGTGGGATACAATGAGCAGTTCTTC. Its translation: CASSKQGNVGYNEQFF.

V is TRBV7-2 and J is TRBJ2-7; 9 bases match TRBD2. Germline V gives CDR1 SGHTA, CDR2 FQGNSA. The CDR3 covers 15 residues. The junction had 10 bases not matched to a gene; V was cut back by 6 bases and J by 4 bases. CDR3 coding DNA: TGTGCCAGCAGGGCCAAGGCGGGAGGGGGTTACGAGCAGTACTTC. Translated: CASRAKAGGGYEQYF. The variable domain in full, completed from reference TRBV7-2 and TRBJ2-7, reads GAGVSQSPSNKVTEKGKDVELRCDPISGHTALYWYRQSLGQGLEFLIYFQGNSAPDKSGLPSDRFSAERTGGSVSTLTIQRTQQEDSAVYLCASRAKAGGGYEQYFGPGTRLTVT.

This clone has only one observation. The CDR3 is CASSVVFGDRGYEQYF. The CDR3 DNA sequence: TGTGCCAGCAGCGTAGTGTTTGGTGACAGGGGCTACGAGCAGTACTTC. The V call is TRBV9, the J call TRBJ2-7; 8 bases agree with TRBD1. CDR1 SGDLS and CDR2 YYNGEE come from the germline V gene. This CDR3 spans 16 amino acids. Trimming cost V 0 bases and J 3 bases; bases outside gene matches: 8.

The chain is built from TRBV6-1 and TRBJ1-4, with 9 bases aligning to TRBD1. The V gene's germline CDR1 is MNHNS and CDR2 SASEGT. Germline trimming cut 8 bases from V and 8 bases from J; bases unmatched to any gene: 9. The CDR3 has 14 amino acids. The CDR3 reads CASFFGTGKEKLFF. CDR3 DNA sequence: TGTGCCAGCTTTTTCGGGACAGGGAAGGAAAAACTGTTTTTT.

This sequence joins TRBV28 and TRBJ1-4, with 8 bases matching TRBD1. The CDR3 consists of 17 residues. Germline loops: CDR1 MDHEN, CDR2 SYDVKM. J gave up 1 base and V 1 base, and 5 bases lay outside the gene matches. In DNA, the CDR3 is TGTGCCAGCAGTTTATTCCCCAGGGGGCAAACTAATGAAAAACTGTTTTTT. Its protein product is CASSLFPRGQTNEKLFF.

J is TRBJ2-1 and V is TRBV2; D possibly corresponds to TRBD2 (6 bases). From germline, CDR1 is SNHLY and CDR2 FYNNEI. CDR3 size: 15 residues. V gave up 6 bases and J gave up 7 bases, with 19 bases separating them. For the CDR3, the DNA is TGTGCCAGCAGCGAGCCGGGACTTGATAAGAATGAGCAGTTCTTC. This gives the protein CASSEPGLDKNEQFF.

The chain is built from TRBV7-9 and TRBJ2-1; D gene ambiguous. The CDR3 loop spans 16 amino acids. CDR1 SEHNR and CDR2 FQNEAQ come from the germline V gene (reference sequence). Trimming took off 0 bases at V and 4 bases at J, with 13 bases between the two ends. The CDR3 loop reads CASSLARAEKYNEQFF. The CDR3 nucleotides read TGTGCCAGCAGCTTAGCAAGGGCAGAAAAGTACAATGAGCAGTTCTTC.

This chain joins TRBV5-6 and TRBJ2-5; 13 bases agree with TRBD2. The CDR3 covers 15 residues. The trim removed 5 bases at V and 2 bases at J, leaving 3 bases unmatched. The germline V gene has CDR1 SGHDT and CDR2 YYEEEE. The CDR3 here is CASSRGLAGQETQYF. The CDR3 coding sequence is TGTGCCAGCAGTCGGGGACTAGCGGGACAAGAGACCCAGTACTTC.

V usage is TRBV28 and J usage is TRBJ1-5, with no clear D. V dropped 6 bases and J dropped 0 bases, with 12 bases sitting between them. The CDR3 is 15 amino acids. The V gene's germline CDR1 is MDHEN and CDR2 SYDVKM. The chain's CDR3 is CASSPGKFSNQPQHF. The CDR3 nucleotides are TGTGCCAGCAGCCCCGGGAAGTTTAGCAATCAGCCCCAGCATTTT. The full variable domain, completed using reference TRBV28 and TRBJ1-5, is DVKVTQSSRYLVKRTGEKVFLECVQDMDHENMFWYRQDPGLGLRLIYFSYDVKMKEKGDIPEGYSVSREKKERFSLILESASTNQTSMYLCASSPGKFSNQPQHFGDGTRLSIL.

In regard to this clone: Distinct nucleotide sequences in the sample also encode this CDR3. The J gene is TRBJ2-1, the V gene TRBV5-1; D gene uncertain. The V and J ends lost 2 bases and 3 bases respectively, with 3 bases between them. From germline, CDR1 is SGHRS and CDR2 YFSETQ. The CDR3 contains 12 residues. For the CDR3, the DNA is TGCGCCAGCAGCTTTAGCTACAATGAGCAGTTCTTC. As protein: CASSFSYNEQFF.

The chain employs TRBV29-1 and TRBJ2-1; 8 positions match TRBD2. This CDR3 comprises 14 residues. The germline CDR1 and CDR2 sequences are SQVTM and ANQGSEA. V shed 5 bases, J shed 2 bases, and the junction held 5 bases outside the gene matches. The DNA of the CDR3 is TGCAGCGTTACTCATAGCGGGACCTACAATGAGCAGTTCTTC. Encoded protein: CSVTHSGTYNEQFF.

This clone has only one observation. This chain links TRBV10-1 with TRBJ2-1; weak D call: TRBD2 (6 bases). Germline CDR1 reads WNHNN; CDR2 reads SYGVQD (reference sequence). This CDR3 has 14 amino acids. V shed 3 bases and J shed 15 bases, with 21 bases lying between them. In DNA, the CDR3 is TGCGCCAGCAGTGACCCCGAGAAGGGAGGTACACCGTTCTTC. Translation gives CASSDPEKGGTPFF.

As for this clone: Other DNA sequences in the sample encode the same CDR3. The chain couples TRBV7-9 to TRBJ2-5; no firm D call. This CDR3 region has 14 residues. Germline-derived CDR1 and CDR2 are SEHNR and FQNEAQ (reference sequence). Trimming took off 5 bases at V and 0 bases at J, with 10 bases between the two ends. CDR3 sequence reads: CASSSGIYQETQYF. As DNA, the CDR3 is TGTGCCAGCAGCAGTGGCATCTACCAAGAGACCCAGTACTTC. Full variable domain (rest looked up from reference TRBV7-9 and TRBJ2-5): DTGVSQNPRHKITKRGQNVTFRCDPISEHNRLYWYRQTLGQGPEFLTYFQNEAQLEKSRLLSDRFSAERPKGSFSTLEIQRTEQGDSAMYLCASSSGIYQETQYFGPGTRLLVL.

The rearrangement joins TRBV5-1 to TRBJ2-3; D perhaps matches TRBD2 (5 bases). This CDR3 is 16 amino acids long. Trimming left V 6 bases short and J 0 bases short, with 17 bases between. The germline gives CDR1 SGHRS, CDR2 YFSETQ. CDR3 in amino acids: CASTRNRDMSTDTQYF. CDR3 nucleotides: TGCGCCAGCACCAGAAATCGGGATATGAGCACAGATACGCAGTATTTT. Full variable domain (rest looked up from reference TRBV5-1 and TRBJ2-3): KAGVTQTPRYLIKTRGQQVTLSCSPISGHRSVSWYQQTPGQGLQFLFEYFSETQRNKGNFPGRFSGRQFSNSRSEMNVSTLELGDSALYLCASTRNRDMSTDTQYFGPGTRLTVL.

This chain joins TRBV15 and TRBJ1-5; no clear D. Trimming took off 1 base at V and 10 bases at J, with 14 bases between the two ends. The germline V gene has CDR1 LNHNV and CDR2 YYDKDF (reference sequence). The CDR3 loop spans 14 amino acids. The CDR3: CATSRASAAQPQHF. CDR3 nucleotide sequence: TGTGCCACCAGCAGAGCCTCGGCAGCTCAACCCCAGCATTTT.

The genes are TRBV6-1 and TRBJ1-2; D remains ambiguous. Trimming took 10 bases from V and 4 from J, leaving 10 bases between them. CDR3 length: 11 residues. CDR1 is MNHNS, CDR2 SASEGT, per germline. The CDR3 DNA sequence: TGTGCCACAGGATCAGGCTATGGCTACACCTTC. Translation: CATGSGYGYTF.

The gene calls are TRBV9 and TRBJ2-5; no clear D. The CDR3 is 13 residues long. Germline CDR1 SGDLS, CDR2 YYNGEE. V lost 1 base to trimming and J lost 5 bases, with 9 bases between them. CDR3 region: CASSVPHSETQYF. CDR3 sequence (DNA): TGTGCCAGCAGCGTACCCCATTCGGAGACCCAGTACTTC.

This sequence joins TRBV2 and TRBJ1-2, with a possible D match to TRBD1 (5 bases). This CDR3 contains 13 residues. Between the trimmed V and J ends, which lost 8 bases and 6 bases, there was a span of 16 bases. Germline V gene lookup returns CDR1 SNHLY and CDR2 FYNNEI. The CDR3 nucleotides are TGTGCCAGCCCCCGAGGGTCACAGGATGGCTACACCTTC. Translating it yields CASPRGSQDGYTF.

The chain has TRBV29-1 and TRBJ2-7, with D unclear. Germline V gene sequence: CDR1 SQVTM, CDR2 ANQGSEA. V was cut by 3 bases and J by 2 bases, with 11 bases left in between. This CDR3 comprises 13 residues. CDR3: CSVDAAGPYEQYF. In nucleotides, the CDR3 is TGCAGCGTTGACGCGGCCGGTCCCTACGAGCAGTACTTC.